The 5 T cell receptor beta chains listed next were all sequenced from one sample in a study of blood T cells in healthy people across ages. For the second PCR, which ran for roughly 6 to 12 cycles, a sample-barcoded 5' primer and a J-beta primer mix were used. TCRdb called the 5' RACE reads again in MiXCR, with one record for every CDR3 protein. The data contain 1,300,000 or so distinct CDR3 sequences, 45% to 70% of them singletons. Sequences were obtained from blood. The receptor set was obtained from a man between 18 and 35 years old in good health.

V and J are TRBV20-1 and TRBJ2-7; D call uncertain. From germline, CDR1 is DFQATT and CDR2 SNEGSKA (reference sequence). V was pared by 0 bases and J by 6 bases, with 9 bases between. This CDR3 comprises 12 residues. The CDR3 DNA follows: TGCAGTGCTAGAGATCGTCTACTCGAGCAGTACTTC. Translation gives CSARDRLLEQYF.

This chain links TRBV29-1 with TRBJ2-5, with 9 bases matching TRBD1. The V and J ends lost 2 bases and 5 bases, in that order; junction bases with no gene match: 9. The CDR3 is made up of 15 amino acids. The germline CDR1 and CDR2 sequences are SQVTM and ANQGSEA. The CDR3 region has the DNA TGCAGCGTTGAACCGGGACAGGGAGGGATGGAGACCCAGTACTTC. It yields the protein CSVEPGQGGMETQYF.

This clonotype was counted between two and nine times. The chain has TRBV27 and TRBJ1-4, with a weak D call TRBD1 (6 bases). This CDR3 has 13 amino acids. V was shortened by 5 bases and J by 8 bases, with 12 bases between the two germline ends. Per the germline V gene, CDR1 is MNHEY and CDR2 is SMNVEV (reference sequence). DNA of the CDR3: TGTGCCAGCAGTCCCTACAGGGCAGAAAAACTGTTTTTT. This encodes CASSPYRAEKLFF.

V and J are TRBV9 and TRBJ2-7, with 8 bases aligning to TRBD1. Near its end, the DNA agrees better with TRBJ2-5, so the J call may be wrong. Germline loops: CDR1 SGDLS, CDR2 YYNGEE. There are 15 residues in the CDR3. The CDR3 sequence is CASSVAQGAGETQYF. The CDR3 region has the DNA TGTGCCAGCAGCGTAGCCCAGGGGGCTGGGGAGACCCAGTACTTC.

V gene TRBV19 combines with J gene TRBJ2-2; D might be TRBD1 or TRBD2, each matching 5 bases. V lost 6 bases to trimming and J lost 5 bases, with 16 bases between them. The CDR3 totals 15 residues. Germline V gene sequence: CDR1 LNHDA, CDR2 SQIVND (reference sequence). For the CDR3, the DNA is TGTGCCAGTAGGGCCGGGACCCCATATACCGGGGAGCTGTTTTTT. Encoded protein: CASRAGTPYTGELFF.